The present entry profiles one T cell receptor (beta chain) with its context. The data derive from a study of technical replicates of blood from several donors. Libraries were prepared by immunoSEQ multiplex PCR; TCRdb keeps only in-frame clonotypes and omits some of them. This sample has approximately 58,000 clones, with less than 90% found just once. The clonotype was recovered from a human donor in good health. Some clones in this sample may be carry-over from other donors' samples. Sequenced sample: PBMCs.

CDR3 loop: CASTSDTQYF. Written as DNA, the CDR3 is TGCGCCAGCACGTCAGATACGCAGTATTTT. This chain joins TRBV10-1 and TRBJ2-3; D not resolved. In germline, CDR1 is WNHNN, CDR2 SYGVQD (reference sequence). The CDR3 loop spans 10 amino acids. Trimming left V 7 bases short and J 4 bases short, with 3 bases between.